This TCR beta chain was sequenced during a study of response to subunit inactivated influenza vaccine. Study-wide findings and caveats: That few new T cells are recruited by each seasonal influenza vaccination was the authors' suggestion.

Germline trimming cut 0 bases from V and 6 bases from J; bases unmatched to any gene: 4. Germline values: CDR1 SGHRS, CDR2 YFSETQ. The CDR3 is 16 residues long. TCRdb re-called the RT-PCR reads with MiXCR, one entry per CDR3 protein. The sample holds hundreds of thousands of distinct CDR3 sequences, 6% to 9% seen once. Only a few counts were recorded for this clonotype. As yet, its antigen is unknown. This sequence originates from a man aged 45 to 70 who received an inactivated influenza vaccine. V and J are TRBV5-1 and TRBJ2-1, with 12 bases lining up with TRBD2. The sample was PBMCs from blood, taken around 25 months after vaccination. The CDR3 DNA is TGCGCCAGCAGCTTGGGGACTAGCGGGATTACCAATGAGCAGTTCTTC. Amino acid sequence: CASSLGTSGITNEQFF.